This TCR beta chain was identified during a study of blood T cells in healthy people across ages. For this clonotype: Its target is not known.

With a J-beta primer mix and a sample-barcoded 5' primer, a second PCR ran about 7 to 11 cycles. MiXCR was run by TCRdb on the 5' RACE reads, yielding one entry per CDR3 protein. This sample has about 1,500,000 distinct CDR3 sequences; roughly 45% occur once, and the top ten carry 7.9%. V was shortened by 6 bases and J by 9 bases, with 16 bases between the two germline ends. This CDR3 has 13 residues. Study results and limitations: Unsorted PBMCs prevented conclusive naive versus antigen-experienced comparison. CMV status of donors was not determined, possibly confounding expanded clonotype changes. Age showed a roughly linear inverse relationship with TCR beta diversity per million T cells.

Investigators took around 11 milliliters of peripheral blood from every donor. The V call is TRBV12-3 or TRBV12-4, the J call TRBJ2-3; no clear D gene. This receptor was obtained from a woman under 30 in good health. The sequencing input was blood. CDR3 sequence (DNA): TGTGCCAGCAGGGCGGAACTTGGAGAGACGCAGTATTTT. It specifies CASRAELGETQYF.